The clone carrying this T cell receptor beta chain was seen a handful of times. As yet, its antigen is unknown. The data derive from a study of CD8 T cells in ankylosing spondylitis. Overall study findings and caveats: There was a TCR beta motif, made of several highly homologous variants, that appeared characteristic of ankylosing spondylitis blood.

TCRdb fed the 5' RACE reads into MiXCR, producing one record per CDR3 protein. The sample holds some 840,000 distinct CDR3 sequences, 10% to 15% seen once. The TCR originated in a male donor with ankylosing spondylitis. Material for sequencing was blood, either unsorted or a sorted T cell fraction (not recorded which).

CDR3 in DNA: TGCAGTGCTAGATTTGTCGGGGCGGGCTCCTACAATGAGCAGTTCTTC. Translating gives CSARFVGAGSYNEQFF. This chain joins TRBV20-1 and TRBJ2-1; D is tentatively TRBD1 or TRBD2 (5 bases each). The CDR3 length is 16 residues. Germline CDR1 reads DFQATT; CDR2 reads SNEGSKA (reference sequence). Trimming stripped 2 bases from V and 0 bases from J, with 14 bases between.